The clone carrying this T cell receptor (beta chain) was picked up many times. TCRdb processed the RT-PCR reads anew with MiXCR; each CDR3 protein has one entry. The sample contains hundreds of thousands of distinct CDR3 sequences, approximately 15% of which appear only once. V was trimmed by 4 bases and J by 6 bases, leaving 9 bases between them. The CDR3 spans 12 residues. Sequences were obtained from memory CD4+ T cells from blood. This clonotype originated in a female donor in good health, serving as a healthy control. The genes are TRBV12-3 or TRBV12-4 and TRBJ1-1; TRBD1 might be the D (5 bases). Here the CDR3 reads CASSSGEPEAFF. Written as DNA, the CDR3 is TGTGCCAGCAGTTCGGGGGAACCTGAAGCTTTCTTT.